This T cell receptor beta chain is drawn from a study of beta chain features in type 1 diabetes. Notes on the study in general: When Type 1 diabetes patients were examined, their TCRB CDR3s proved moderately but significantly shorter in all four CD4+ subsets.

V lost 0 bases, J lost 0 bases, and 5 bases lay in between. Germline loops: CDR1 SGHRS, CDR2 YFSETQ. The CDR3 is made up of 14 amino acids. Averaging roughly 120 mL, one heparinised blood draw came from each individual donor. This clone was counted only a few times. The antigen is not known. Different DNA sequences within this sample yield the same CDR3. Expressed TCRB transcripts were sequenced because the entire RNA isolate underwent reverse transcription. The assay was immunoSEQ multiplex PCR, and TCRdb's table has in-frame clones only and misses some. The sample shows hundreds of thousands of clones, roughly 12% of them seen only once.

The chain recombines TRBV5-1 with TRBJ2-3; D ambiguous. Sequenced material: naive CD4+ T cells from blood. This sequence was found in a man aged 18 to 30 with type 1 diabetes. The CDR3 nucleotides read TGCGCCAGCAGCTTGGGGCAGAGCACAGATACGCAGTATTTT. It is translated as CASSLGQSTDTQYF.